Presented here are 21 T cell receptor beta chains from one specimen sequenced in a study of OX40 agonist ivuxolimab in advanced cancers. The method was immunoSEQ multiplex PCR; TCRdb's version includes in-frame clones alone and lacks a portion of them. The repertoire consists of about 70,000 clones, with about three quarters occurring once and the leading ten covering around 5%. The material sequenced was CD4+ or CD8+ T cells sorted from blood, taken in a trial of the OX40 agonist ivuxolimab. These receptors were obtained from an adult with an advanced solid tumor such as melanoma, head and neck, liver or kidney cancer.

The CDR3 region has the DNA TGTGCCAGCAGTTTATCCGGACAGACCCAGCCCCAGCATTTT. Translating it yields CASSLSGQTQPQHF. The V call is TRBV27, the J call TRBJ1-5, with D tentatively TRBD1 (6 bases). There are 14 residues in the CDR3. Trimming removed 0 bases at V and 7 bases at J, with 10 bases between. Germline V gives CDR1 MNHEY, CDR2 SMNVEV (reference sequence).

The chain uses TRBV19 and TRBJ2-7, with D unresolved. The germline CDR1 and CDR2 sequences are LNHDA and SQIVND (reference sequence). V shed 4 bases and J shed 1 base, with 11 bases lying between them. The CDR3 covers 14 residues. The CDR3 region is CASSRGWDSYEQYF. The CDR3 nucleotides are TGTGCCAGTAGTAGGGGATGGGATTCCTACGAGCAGTACTTC.

This chain uses TRBV18 with TRBJ1-2; 7 bases match TRBD1. V lost 6 bases, J lost 6 bases, and 7 bases stayed unmatched. CDR1 KGHSH and CDR2 LQKENI come from the germline V gene. The CDR3 has 13 residues. CDR3: CASSQGGLDGYTF. Written as DNA, the CDR3 is TGTGCCAGCTCGCAGGGGGGACTCGATGGCTACACCTTC.

The gene calls are TRBV2 and TRBJ2-3; 11 bases are shared with TRBD1. The CDR3 length is 16 residues. Germline CDR1 and CDR2: SNHLY and FYNNEI. Trimming took 6 bases from V and 5 from J; bases not matched to a gene: 10. The CDR3, as DNA: TGTGCCAGCAGGCTACGAGGACAGGGGGCAGGAGATACGCAGTATTTT. Translating it yields CASRLRGQGAGDTQYF.

This clone was detected only a few times. The V gene is TRBV4-2, the J gene TRBJ1-4; D is unclear. V gave up 0 bases and J gave up 8 bases, with 19 bases separating them. Germline-derived CDR1 and CDR2 are LGHNA and YNFKEQ. The CDR3 length is 17 residues. CDR3 bases: TGTGCCAGCAGCCAAGATTACCTGGCCAGCAACGGAGAAAAACTGTTTTTT. Protein: CASSQDYLASNGEKLFF.

This clone was recorded a few times. This sequence joins TRBV6-5 and TRBJ2-7, with D possibly matching TRBD1 (6 bases). The germline V gene has CDR1 MNHEY and CDR2 SVGAGI. V was shortened by 10 bases and J by 5 bases, with 18 bases between the two germline ends. The CDR3 has 13 amino acids. CDR3 region: CATAAGAVHEQYF. CDR3 DNA sequence: TGTGCCACCGCGGCAGGGGCAGTTCACGAGCAGTACTTC.

The chain employs TRBV11-3 and TRBJ1-2; 11 bases are shared with TRBD1. J gave up 5 bases and V 3 bases, and 5 bases lay outside the gene matches. CDR1 and CDR2 from the germline V gene are SGHNT and YENEEA. The CDR3 has 15 residues. The CDR3 reads CASSFGGTGGYGYTF. The CDR3, as DNA: TGTGCCAGCAGCTTCGGCGGGACAGGGGGGTATGGCTACACCTTC.

The chain is built from TRBV7-2 and TRBJ1-5; TRBD1 aligns across 8 bases. V lost 3 bases, J lost 0 bases, and 10 bases stayed unmatched. In germline, CDR1 is SGHTA, CDR2 FQGNSA. This CDR3 comprises 18 residues. The CDR3, as DNA: TGTGCCAGCAGCTTCGTCGGGGGGACAGGAGGTAGCAATCAGCCCCAGCATTTT. Protein: CASSFVGGTGGSNQPQHF.

J is TRBJ1-1 and V is TRBV18; D remains ambiguous. The CDR3 runs 14 residues. Germline V gene data show CDR1 as KGHSH and CDR2 as LQKENI. V was clipped by 4 bases and J by 6 bases, with 15 bases between them. DNA for the CDR3: TGTGCCAGCTCACTCAGCACGGGGTCGGCTGAAGCTTTCTTT. It yields the protein CASSLSTGSAEAFF.

This clone appeared a single time. The V gene is TRBV2, the J gene TRBJ1-2; D remains ambiguous. In germline, CDR1 is SNHLY, CDR2 FYNNEI. This CDR3 contains 11 residues. Between the trimmed V and J ends, which lost 7 bases and 3 bases, there was a span of 6 bases. This CDR3 is CASTTDYGYTF. The CDR3 region has the DNA TGTGCCAGCACAACAGACTATGGCTACACCTTC.

The chain is built from TRBV18 and TRBJ2-5; D unresolved. V lost 5 bases to trimming and J lost 4 bases, with 8 bases between them. This CDR3 region has 12 residues. Germline V gene data show CDR1 as KGHSH and CDR2 as LQKENI. CDR3 coding DNA: TGTGCCAGCTCAAAGGCAGGAGAGACCCAGTACTTC. Protein sequence: CASSKAGETQYF.

The CDR3 DNA follows: TGTGCCATCAGTGCCGAGGGAAGCACAGATACGCAGTATTTT. Encoded protein: CAISAEGSTDTQYF. The V gene is TRBV10-3, the J gene TRBJ2-3; possible D gene TRBD2, 5 bases. Trimming shortened V by 4 bases and J by 0 bases, and 8 bases separated the two germline ends. Germline loops: CDR1 ENHRY, CDR2 SYGVKD. The CDR3 is 14 residues long.

This sequence joins TRBV5-1 and TRBJ2-5; TRBD2 matches at 12 bases. The J segment lost 5 bases and the V segment lost 4 bases, leaving 6 bases of the junction unmatched. CDR3 length equals 15 residues. Germline assignment: CDR1 SGHRS and CDR2 YFSETQ. In DNA, the CDR3 is TGCGCCAGCAGCGAACTAGCGGGGGGAAGTGAGACCCAGTACTTC. The encoded protein is CASSELAGGSETQYF.

The sample holds many counts of this clone. V gene TRBV7-9 combines with J gene TRBJ1-2; no clear D gene. CDR1 and CDR2 from the germline V gene are SEHNR and FQNEAQ (reference sequence). CDR3 length: 14 residues. The V end lost 5 bases, the J end lost 4 bases, and 14 bases lay between the germline ends. In nucleotides, the CDR3 is TGTGCCAGCAGCCGTGATCAGGCGGCCTATGGCTACACCTTC. Protein product: CASSRDQAAYGYTF.

The chain employs TRBV6-5 and TRBJ2-3, with D uncertain. The ends were cut back, 8 bases at V and 0 bases at J, with 12 bases in the middle. CDR1 is MNHEY, CDR2 SVGAGI, per germline. The CDR3 runs 14 residues. CDR3 amino acids: CASARTESTDTQYF. The CDR3 nucleotides read TGTGCCAGCGCGAGGACCGAAAGCACAGATACGCAGTATTTT.

The rearrangement joins TRBV5-1 to TRBJ2-7, with unresolved D. Germline CDR1 and CDR2: SGHRS and YFSETQ. With 0 bases removed from V and 0 bases from J, the gap between germline ends came to 13 bases. CDR3 size: 16 residues. The CDR3 loop reads CASSLGATKGSYEQYF. The CDR3 DNA reads TGCGCCAGCAGCTTGGGGGCGACCAAAGGCTCCTACGAGCAGTACTTC.

The CDR3: CASRPGRLYEQYF. The CDR3 DNA reads TGTGCCAGCAGACCCGGACGGCTCTACGAGCAGTACTTC. The chain uses TRBV6-5 and TRBJ2-7; D uncertain. Trimming shortened V by 6 bases and J by 3 bases, and 12 bases separated the two germline ends. The V gene's germline CDR1 is MNHEY and CDR2 SVGAGI. This CDR3 has 13 amino acids.

The chain has TRBV5-1 and TRBJ1-4; D may be TRBD1 (6 bases). The V end lost 0 bases, the J end lost 7 bases, and 10 bases lay between the germline ends. CDR1 and CDR2 (germline): SGHRS, YFSETQ. The CDR3 runs 14 residues. CDR3 in amino acids: CASSLGTEGEKLFF. As DNA, the CDR3 is TGCGCCAGCAGCTTGGGGACAGAAGGTGAAAAACTGTTTTTT.

This chain joins TRBV11-2 and TRBJ2-2; tentatively, D is TRBD2 (5 bases). Germline CDR1 is SGHAT and CDR2 is FQNNGV. V was pared by 0 bases and J by 3 bases, with 17 bases between. CDR3 length equals 18 residues. CDR3 DNA: TGTGCCAGCAGCTTAGATCGGGGTGTCACTCTGTACACCGGGGAGCTGTTTTTT. Its translation is CASSLDRGVTLYTGELFF.

This chain uses TRBV6-1 with TRBJ1-3; D is unclear. V was shortened by 3 bases and J by 0 bases, with 6 bases between the two germline ends. CDR1 is MNHNS and CDR2 is SASEGT in the germline V gene. This CDR3 region has 14 residues. CDR3 in amino acids: CASSEGASGNTIYF. As DNA, the CDR3 is TGTGCCAGCAGTGAGGGAGCCTCTGGAAACACCATATATTTT.

The chain uses TRBV5-1 and TRBJ2-3; 10 bases map to TRBD1. This CDR3 region has 15 residues. V lost 2 bases to trimming and J lost 4 bases; unmatched junction nucleotides: 4. Germline loops: CDR1 SGHRS, CDR2 YFSETQ. The CDR3 sequence is CASSFRQGASDTQYF. For the CDR3, the DNA is TGCGCCAGCAGCTTTCGACAGGGGGCTTCAGATACGCAGTATTTT.